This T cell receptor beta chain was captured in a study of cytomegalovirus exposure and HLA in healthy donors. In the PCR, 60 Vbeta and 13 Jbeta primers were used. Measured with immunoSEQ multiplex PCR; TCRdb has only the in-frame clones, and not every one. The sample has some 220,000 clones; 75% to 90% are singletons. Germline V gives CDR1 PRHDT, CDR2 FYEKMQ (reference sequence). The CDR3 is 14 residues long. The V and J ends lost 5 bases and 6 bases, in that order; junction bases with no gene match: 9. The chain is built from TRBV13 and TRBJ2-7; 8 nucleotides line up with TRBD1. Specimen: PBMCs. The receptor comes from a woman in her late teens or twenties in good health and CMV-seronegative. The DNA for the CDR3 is TGTGCCAGCAGCCTAGACAGGGGCCCAGCCGAGCAGTACTTC. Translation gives CASSLDRGPAEQYF.